The 20 T cell receptor beta chains given below trace back to one sample, sequenced in a study of shared clonotypes between healthy human individuals (dated by TCRdb to about 2020). Receptors were amplified or captured by the immunoSEQ multiplex PCR assay. In TCRdb, the immuneACCESS table is reduced to in-frame sequences with V and J assigned. These tables do not hold every clone; where another copy was compared, an unresolved V gene accounts for under half, and the others remain unexplained. This sample has about 2.4 million clones in its table, and more than 90% of those were observed once. Of the sample, over 0.12% is held by the ten largest clones. Sequenced material: naive CD4+ T cells sorted from blood. The cell subset or site tag for this specimen amounts to: CD45RA+ positively selected. The receptor set was obtained from a man aged 18 to 29 in good health.

The chain couples TRBV19 to TRBJ1-4; the D is unclear. Trimming removed 6 bases at V and 0 bases at J, with 11 bases between. The CDR3 has 15 residues. The V gene's germline CDR1 is LNHDA and CDR2 SQIVND (reference sequence). The CDR3 spells CASRPSSATNEKLFF. CDR3 coding DNA: TGTGCCAGTAGGCCCAGCAGTGCAACTAATGAAAAACTGTTTTTT.

CDR3 in DNA: TGTGCCAGTAGTATAGGGGCGGGAGTTCCACTTGGCTACACCTTC. This encodes CASSIGAGVPLGYTF. V usage is TRBV19 and J usage is TRBJ1-2; D remains ambiguous. V lost 1 base, J lost 7 bases, and 16 bases lay in between. The CDR3 is made up of 15 amino acids. Per germline, CDR1 LNHDA and CDR2 SQIVND (reference sequence). Together with reference TRBV19 and TRBJ1-2, the CDR3 gives the full variable domain: DGGITQSPKYLFRKEGQNVTLSCEQNLNHDAMYWYRQDPGQGLRLIYYSQIVNDFQKGDIAEGYSVSREKKESFPLTVTSAQKNPTAFYLCASSIGAGVPLGYTFGSGTRLTVV.

Comment on this clone: A read error may account for a junction end that differs from germline. The chain's CDR3 is CASSFGIAGAGELFF. CDR3 coding DNA: TGTGCTAGCAGCTTTGGTATCGCGGGGGCCGGGGAGCTGTTTTTT. The V call is TRBV7-7, the J call TRBJ2-2, with 7 bases matching TRBD2. The CDR3 contains 15 residues. CDR1 is SSHAT and CDR2 is FNYEAQ in the germline V gene (reference sequence).

The chain employs TRBV6-5 and TRBJ2-2, with D unresolved. The CDR3 is 16 residues long. V lost 1 base and J lost 6, with 15 bases in between. CDR1 is MNHEY and CDR2 is SVGAGI in the germline V gene. In nucleotides, the CDR3 is TGTGCCAGCAGTTACTTCAGACTGGACGAGCCCGGGGAGCTGTTTTTT. As protein: CASSYFRLDEPGELFF.

The V and J genes are TRBV16 and TRBJ1-6; 7 bases are a match to TRBD1. The J segment lost 4 bases and the V segment lost 8 bases, leaving 11 bases of the junction unmatched. Germline V CDR1 and CDR2: KGHSY, FQNENV. The CDR3 consists of 16 residues. The CDR3 DNA sequence: TGTGCCAGCGGACAAGGAGGGGGCTTTTATAATTCACCCCTCCACTTT. Its translation is CASGQGGGFYNSPLHF. Filled out from reference TRBV16 and TRBJ1-6, the complete variable domain reads GEEVAQTPKHLVRGEGQKAKLYCAPIKGHSYVFWYQQVLKNEFKFLISFQNENVFDETGMPKERFSAKCLPNSPCSLEIQATKLEDSAVYFCASGQGGGFYNSPLHFGNGTRLTVT.

The chain links TRBV7-9 to TRBJ1-2, with 7 bases matching TRBD1. With 2 bases clipped from V and 4 bases from J, the junction kept 10 bases outside the gene matches. Germline assignment: CDR1 SEHNR and CDR2 FQNEAQ (reference sequence). There are 16 residues in the CDR3. This CDR3 is CASSLRYGQEVYGYTF. CDR3 bases: TGTGCCAGCAGCTTAAGGTACGGACAGGAGGTCTATGGCTACACCTTC.

This chain joins TRBV6-5 and TRBJ2-2; D remains unclear. Trimming took off 8 bases at V and 4 bases at J, with 17 bases between the two ends. This CDR3 contains 15 residues. CDR1 and CDR2 (germline): MNHEY, SVGAGI. CDR3: CASGRGTIGTGELFF. The CDR3 DNA follows: TGTGCCAGCGGCCGAGGTACGATTGGCACCGGGGAGCTGTTTTTT.

The chain joins TRBV10-3 to TRBJ2-7, with a tentative D call TRBD1 (6 bases). The CDR3 is 13 amino acids. Deletions cut 6 bases from V and 0 bases from J, with 9 bases between. Germline-derived CDR1 and CDR2 are ENHRY and SYGVKD. This CDR3 reads CAIRTGPSYEQYF. CDR3 sequence (DNA): TGTGCCATCAGAACAGGGCCCTCCTACGAGCAGTACTTC.

This clone has only a few counts. The chain joins TRBV5-6 to TRBJ2-2; possible D gene TRBD2, 6 bases. Germline loops: CDR1 SGHDT, CDR2 YYEEEE. V gave up 4 bases and J gave up 4 bases, with 14 bases separating them. The CDR3 is made up of 15 amino acids. CDR3 sequence: CASSRLGGVTGELFF. CDR3 coding DNA: TGTGCCAGCAGCCGACTAGGTGGGGTCACCGGGGAGCTGTTTTTT.

The rearrangement uses TRBV5-1 and TRBJ2-7, with 8 bases aligning to TRBD2. Unmatched junction bases numbered 16, after V lost 0 bases and J lost 2 bases. This CDR3 spans 19 amino acids. Germline assignment: CDR1 SGHRS and CDR2 YFSETQ. CDR3 region: CASSLEGTMLAGSPYEQYF. DNA for the CDR3: TGCGCCAGCAGCTTGGAAGGTACGATGTTAGCGGGGTCACCCTACGAGCAGTACTTC.

The CDR3 sequence: CAVGTNIPPGANVLTF. The CDR3 bases are TGTGCTGTAGGCACTAACATACCCCCTGGGGCCAACGTCCTGACTTTC. The V call is TRBV7-7, the J call TRBJ2-6; D gene uncertain. CDR1 is SSHAT, CDR2 FNYEAQ, per germline (reference sequence). The CDR3 covers 16 residues.

CDR3 sequence (DNA): TGTGCCAGTAGTATTCCCACGGGACAGCCAACTAATGAAAAACTGTTTTTT. It specifies CASSIPTGQPTNEKLFF. The rearrangement uses TRBV19 and TRBJ1-4; 7 positions agree with TRBD1. The V segment lost 3 bases and the J segment 0 bases; nucleotides outside the gene matches: 7. The V gene's germline CDR1 is LNHDA and CDR2 SQIVND (reference sequence). This CDR3 is built from 17 residues.

V and J are TRBV19 and TRBJ2-1; 7 bases fit TRBD2. V lost 4 bases, J lost 6 bases, and 6 bases stayed unmatched. The germline V gene has CDR1 LNHDA and CDR2 SQIVND (reference sequence). The CDR3 length is 14 residues. Here the CDR3 DNA reads TGTGCCAGTAGTACGGGGGAGGGCCTCAATGAGCAGTTCTTC. It is translated as CASSTGEGLNEQFF.

The V and J genes are TRBV11-2 and TRBJ2-7, with TRBD2 matching over 7 bases. CDR3 size: 13 residues. Trimming at V came to 1 base and at J to 5 bases, leaving 2 bases not matched to a gene. The germline gives CDR1 SGHAT, CDR2 FQNNGV. The CDR3 loop is CASSLGLADEQYF. The CDR3 nucleotides read TGTGCCAGCAGCTTAGGACTAGCTGACGAGCAGTACTTC.

The rearrangement uses TRBV29-1 and TRBJ2-1, with D possibly TRBD1 on 5 matching bases. V lost 6 bases and J lost 8, with 29 bases in between. The germline CDR1 and CDR2 sequences are SQVTM and ANQGSEA. This CDR3 has 17 amino acids. The CDR3 sequence is CSVPLRVAGFATDEQFF. CDR3 DNA: TGCAGCGTCCCACTACGGGTTGCAGGGTTCGCGACAGATGAGCAGTTCTTC.

The chain carries TRBV19 and TRBJ2-3, with 8 nucleotides matching TRBD1. The CDR3 runs to 18 residues. V trimming: 1 base; J trimming: 7 bases; junction bases outside the gene matches: 16. Germline V gene lookup returns CDR1 LNHDA and CDR2 SQIVND (reference sequence). The CDR3 region is CASSIAHPTGQGAYTQYF. The DNA for the CDR3 is TGTGCCAGTAGTATAGCCCACCCCACAGGCCAGGGGGCCTATACGCAGTATTTT. The whole variable domain, remainder taken from reference TRBV19 and TRBJ2-3, is DGGITQSPKYLFRKEGQNVTLSCEQNLNHDAMYWYRQDPGQGLRLIYYSQIVNDFQKGDIAEGYSVSREKKESFPLTVTSAQKNPTAFYLCASSIAHPTGQGAYTQYFGPGTRLTVL.

The V and J genes are TRBV11-2 and TRBJ1-2; 10 nucleotides agree with TRBD1. This CDR3 comprises 17 residues. V lost 5 bases and J lost 6; bases outside the gene matches: 15. CDR1 is SGHAT and CDR2 is FQNNGV in the germline V gene. CDR3 loop: CASSRLSLGTGVDGYTF. In DNA form, the CDR3 reads TGTGCCAGCAGCCGATTATCGTTGGGGACAGGGGTAGATGGCTACACCTTC.

The chain couples TRBV7-8 to TRBJ1-1, with 7 bases lining up with TRBD1. With 5 bases clipped from V and 4 bases from J, the junction kept 10 bases outside the gene matches. Germline V gene lookup returns CDR1 SGHVS and CDR2 FQNEAQ. This CDR3 spans 15 amino acids. The CDR3 DNA follows: TGTGCCAGCAGCCCTAGACAGGGTGCTACCACTGAAGCTTTCTTT. Amino acids: CASSPRQGATTEAFF.

This chain joins TRBV19 and TRBJ2-6; D may be TRBD2 (5 bases). CDR1 and CDR2 from the germline V gene are LNHDA and SQIVND (reference sequence). Trimming pared 3 bases from V and 3 bases from J, leaving 12 bases between. The CDR3 loop spans 16 amino acids. The DNA of the CDR3 is TGTGCCAGTAGTATCAAGAGGGCGATTGGGGCCAACGTCCTGACTTTC. Encoded protein: CASSIKRAIGANVLTF.

As DNA, the CDR3 is TGCGCCAGCAGCTTGGGTGGGATCTCTGGGGCCAACGTCCTGACTTTC. Translating it yields CASSLGGISGANVLTF. This chain joins TRBV5-1 and TRBJ2-6; no clear D. The length of the CDR3 is 16 residues. The ends were cut back, 0 bases at V and 0 bases at J, with 7 bases in the middle. Germline V gene lookup returns CDR1 SGHRS and CDR2 YFSETQ.